Shown below are 5 T cell receptor beta chains from a single sample sequenced in a study of Ad26.COV2.S vaccination and SARS-CoV-2 variants. Repertoires were generated with immunoSEQ multiplex PCR, while TCRdb's copy carries only in-frame clones and drops some. This sample has roughly 380,000 clones; more than 75% occur once, and the top ten carry 3.4%. The sample's treatment: 15 to 20 received Ad26.COV2.S at low or high dose, single or two shots; 5 received placebo; per-sample allocation not given. Sampling happened 63 days after the first vaccine or placebo injection. The sample was peripheral blood, taken in a trial of Ad26.COV2.S vaccine versus placebo. The receptor source for this set is a person between 18 and 65 years old who received the Ad26.COV2.S COVID-19 vaccine or a placebo.

J is TRBJ1-1 and V is TRBV5-4, with TRBD1 identical over 7 bases. J lost 10 bases, V lost 0 bases, and 12 bases had no gene match. The germline V gene encodes CDR1 SGHNT and CDR2 YYREEE (reference sequence). The CDR3 has 15 residues. CDR3: CASSLEGGRGHRAFF. DNA of the CDR3: TGTGCCAGCAGCTTGGAGGGGGGAAGGGGGCATAGAGCTTTCTTT. The whole variable domain, filled in from reference TRBV5-4 and TRBJ1-1, reads ETGVTQSPTHLIKTRGQQVTLRCSSQSGHNTVSWYQQALGQGPQFIFQYYREEENGRGNFPPRFSGLQFPNYSSELNVNALELDDSALYLCASSLEGGRGHRAFFGQGTRLTVV.

This chain joins TRBV30 and TRBJ2-5; D ambiguous. The V gene lost 3 bases and the J gene lost 4 bases, with 12 bases spanning the gap. The CDR3 has 13 amino acids. Germline V gene data show CDR1 as GTSNPN and CDR2 as SVGIG (reference sequence). CDR3 coding DNA: TGTGCCTGGAGCTTCGGCAGTGGAGAGACCCAGTACTTC. This sequence encodes CAWSFGSGETQYF.

The chain couples TRBV2 to TRBJ2-1; D gene ambiguous. Trimming removed 8 bases from V and 6 bases from J, with 5 bases in between. Germline CDR1 is SNHLY and CDR2 is FYNNEI. This CDR3 region has 10 residues. The CDR3, as DNA: TGTGCCAGCGGCGGCAATGAGCAGTTCTTC. This gives the protein CASGGNEQFF.

The CDR3 protein is CSVDRGANYGYTF. The CDR3 DNA reads as TGCAGCGTGGACAGGGGGGCTAACTATGGCTACACCTTC. The chain is built from TRBV29-1 and TRBJ1-2, with 10 bases identical to TRBD1. This CDR3 contains 13 residues. The germline V gene encodes CDR1 SQVTM and CDR2 ANQGSEA. The junction had 1 base not matched to a gene; V was cut back by 6 bases and J by 0 bases.

This clone was counted once. The V and J genes are TRBV4-3 and TRBJ2-1; tentative D call: TRBD2 (5 bases). The germline CDR1 and CDR2 sequences are LGHNA and YSLEER. Trimming removed 3 bases from V and 8 bases from J, with 8 bases in between. This CDR3 region has 12 residues. The CDR3 region has the DNA TGCGCCAGCAGCCAGACGAGGGATGAGCAGTTCTTC. Protein: CASSQTRDEQFF.